This T cell receptor beta chain was observed in a study of CD8+ T cells in alopecia areata (dated by TCRdb to between 2018 and 2020). Notes on the research overall: Treated patients were enrolled in an open-label pilot trial of oral tofacitinib, 5 to 10 mg twice daily, for moderate-to-severe alopecia areata. The RNA source kit depended on sample type: the PAXgene miRNA kit for fixed scalp, the miRNeasy kit for PBMCs, and the RNeasy kit for mouse skin. Biopsies were taken from tofacitinib-treated patients at baseline and at 4 and 24 weeks of treatment, and a later scalp biopsy was taken in several of the tofacitinib-treated patients. Patients received tofacitinib for 6 to 18 months and were then followed off drug for 6 months to check for delayed response and recurrence. In treated patients, disease severity was measured using the SALT score, which gives the percentage of scalp surface area affected. Scalp clonality was compared among normal scalp (n=4), patchy alopecia areata scalp (n=8), and alopecia totalis/universalis scalp (n=8). To study T cell clonal expansion in alopecia areata, the researchers applied high-throughput TCRbeta sequencing to both the C3H/HeJ mouse model and human patients. In humans, TCRbeta sequencing was performed on scalp tissue and on sorted CD4+ and CD8+ peripheral blood T cells from healthy controls and from patients with patchy or totalis/universalis alopecia areata. TCRbeta CDR3 regions were amplified by immunoSEQ multiplex PCR with 35 Vbeta forward and 13 Jbeta reverse primers.

Of note for this clone: The antigen it binds to is not known. No per-base quality is available; no much larger clone lies one base away.

The sample's time point label, in plain terms: around 26 weeks on oral tofacitinib. The meaning of the sample's treatment or condition label: oral pan-JAK inhibitor, 5-10 mg twice daily. Lesional scalp punch biopsies and peripheral blood were obtained from alopecia areata patients. PBMCs were separated by density centrifugation and stained for CD3, CD4 and CD8, after which CD4+ and CD8+ T cells were sorted on a FACSAria. Reading the germline V gene gives CDR1 LGHNA and CDR2 YSLEER. V and J are truncated by 0 bases and 2 bases respectively, leaving an intervening sequence of 10 bases. Reading from cysteine to phenylalanine, the CDR3 counts 15 amino acids. Of the read, only the CDR3 DNA is kept; its 45 bases are in frame from base 1. The full study reports these points: Compared with normal scalp, lesional scalp, particularly in alopecia totalis/universalis, had higher clonality and more expanded CD8+ clones, which suggests antigenic drive. During tofacitinib treatment, many expanded lesional clones remained in scalp and blood, and this persistence may partly explain relapse after treatment is stopped. Resident alphabeta T cells in normal human skin are also sequenced, complicating scalp TCR repertoire analysis, unlike mouse skin dominated by gammadelta T cells. TCR sequences shared between patients were less clear than in mice, possibly partly because of HLA diversity in the patient population. Because the treated cohort was small and had only one nonresponder, larger studies are needed to examine links between baseline CD8+ expansion and response. Scalp clonality and the number of expanded CD8+ clones among the top 100 scalp clones were significantly decreased by tofacitinib.

The library was generated by the immunoSEQ multiplex PCR assay. For TCR sequencing, RNA was extracted from every sample and reverse transcribed into cDNA to serve as template. First-strand cDNA was synthesized using SuperScript III with a 2:1 mix of oligo-dT and random hexamers. A synthetic immune receptor repertoire was used to assess amplification bias, and residual bias was removed computationally. As for the original processing: Raw reads were preprocessed for error removal, and CDR3 was defined according to IMGT conventions as running from the conserved cysteine to phenylalanine. Clonality was computed by normalizing Shannon entropy by log2 of the number of productive unique TCRs and subtracting the result from 1. Whether each scalp clone was CD4 or CD8 was inferred by checking scalp TCRbeta sequences against the CD4 and CD8 repertoires from sorted blood. In its TCRdb copy, this immuneACCESS table keeps in-frame sequences only and misses some clones. Where compared with another copy, unresolved V genes explain less than half of these, and the others have no known cause. That table furnishes V, J and clone size, whereas the DNA furnished D and trimming. For this sample there are about 180,000 clones; about 53% appear just once. The top ten clones comprise about a tenth of the sample.

The rearranged chain carries TRBV4-3 and TRBJ1-2, with the D gene uncertain. The TCR comes from a human donor with alopecia areata. This sample comprised CD8+ T cells sorted from blood, obtained at week 24, from a patient treated with tofacitinib. CDR3 region: CASSQDQTPNYGYTF. The base sequence is TGCGCCAGCAGCCAAGACCAGACTCCAAACTATGGCTACACCTTC.